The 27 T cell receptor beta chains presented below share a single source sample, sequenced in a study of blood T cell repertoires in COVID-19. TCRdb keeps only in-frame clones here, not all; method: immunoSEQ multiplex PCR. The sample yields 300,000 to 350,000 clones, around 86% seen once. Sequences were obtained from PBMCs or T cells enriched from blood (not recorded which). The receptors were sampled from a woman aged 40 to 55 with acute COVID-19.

CDR3 sequence (DNA): TGTGCCAGCAGCTTGGAGGGACTAGCGGGGAGAGGCGGGGAGCTGTTTTTT. This encodes CASSLEGLAGRGGELFF. The V gene is TRBV11-2, the J gene TRBJ2-2; the match to TRBD2 covers 13 bases. V dropped 3 bases and J dropped 7; count of bases not matched to a gene: 8. CDR1 is SGHAT, CDR2 FQNNGV, per germline. The CDR3 extends over 17 amino acids.

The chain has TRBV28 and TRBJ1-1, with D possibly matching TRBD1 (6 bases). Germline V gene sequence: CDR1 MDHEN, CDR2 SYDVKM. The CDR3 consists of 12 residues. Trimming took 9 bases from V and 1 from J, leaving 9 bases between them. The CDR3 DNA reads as TGTGCCAGTGACAGGACGAACACTGAAGCTTTCTTT. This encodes CASDRTNTEAFF.

In nucleotides, the CDR3 is TGTGCCAGCAGTTACGTGGGCGCGAAGAATGAGCAGTTCTTC. This gives the protein CASSYVGAKNEQFF. V usage is TRBV6-2 or TRBV6-3 and J usage is TRBJ2-1; D unresolved. The CDR3 runs 14 residues. The germline V gene encodes CDR1 MNHEY and CDR2 SVGEGT. V shed 2 bases and J shed 7 bases, with 12 bases lying between them.

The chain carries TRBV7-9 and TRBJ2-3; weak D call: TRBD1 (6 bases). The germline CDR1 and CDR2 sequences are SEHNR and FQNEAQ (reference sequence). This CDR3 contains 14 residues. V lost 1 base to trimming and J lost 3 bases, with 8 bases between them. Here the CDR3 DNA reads TGTGCCAGCAGCTTAGTAGGGGGAACAGATACGCAGTATTTT. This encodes CASSLVGGTDTQYF.

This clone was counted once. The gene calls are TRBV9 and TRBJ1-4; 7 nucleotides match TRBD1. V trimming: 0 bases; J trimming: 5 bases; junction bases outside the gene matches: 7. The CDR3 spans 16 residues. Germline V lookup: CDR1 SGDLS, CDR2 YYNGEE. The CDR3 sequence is CASSVEQGPYNEKLFF. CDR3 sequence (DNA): TGTGCCAGCAGCGTAGAACAGGGGCCCTACAATGAAAAACTGTTTTTT.

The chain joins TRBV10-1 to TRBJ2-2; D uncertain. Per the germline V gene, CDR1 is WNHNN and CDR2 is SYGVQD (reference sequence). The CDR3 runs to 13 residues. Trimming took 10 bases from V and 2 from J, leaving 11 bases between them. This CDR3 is CAINHLNTGELFF. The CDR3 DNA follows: TGCGCCATTAACCACTTAAACACCGGGGAGCTGTTTTTT.

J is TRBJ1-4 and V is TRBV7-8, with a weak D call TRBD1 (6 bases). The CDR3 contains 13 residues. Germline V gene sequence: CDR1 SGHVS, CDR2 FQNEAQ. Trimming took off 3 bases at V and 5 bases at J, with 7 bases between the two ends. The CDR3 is CASSFDRNEKLFF. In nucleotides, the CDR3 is TGTGCCAGCAGCTTTGACAGGAATGAAAAACTGTTTTTT.

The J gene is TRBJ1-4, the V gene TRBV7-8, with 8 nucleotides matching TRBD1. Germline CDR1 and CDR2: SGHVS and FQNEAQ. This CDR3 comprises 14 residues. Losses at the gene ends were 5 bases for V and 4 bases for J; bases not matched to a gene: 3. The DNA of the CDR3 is TGTGCCAGCAGCCCGGACAGGGTTAATGAAAAACTGTTTTTT. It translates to CASSPDRVNEKLFF.

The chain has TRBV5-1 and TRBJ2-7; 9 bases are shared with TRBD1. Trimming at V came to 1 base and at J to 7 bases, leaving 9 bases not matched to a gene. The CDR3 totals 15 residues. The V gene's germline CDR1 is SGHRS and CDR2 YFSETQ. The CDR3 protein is CASSLRSGQGSEQYF. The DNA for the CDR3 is TGCGCCAGCAGCTTGCGATCGGGACAGGGCAGTGAGCAGTACTTC. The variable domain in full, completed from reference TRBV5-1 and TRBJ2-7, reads KAGVTQTPRYLIKTRGQQVTLSCSPISGHRSVSWYQQTPGQGLQFLFEYFSETQRNKGNFPGRFSGRQFSNSRSEMNVSTLELGDSALYLCASSLRSGQGSEQYFGPGTRLTVT.

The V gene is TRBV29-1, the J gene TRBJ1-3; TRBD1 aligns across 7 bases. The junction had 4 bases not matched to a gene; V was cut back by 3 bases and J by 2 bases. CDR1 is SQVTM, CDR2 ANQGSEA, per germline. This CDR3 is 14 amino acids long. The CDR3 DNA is TGCAGCGTTGAGGACGACAGGGCTGGAAACACCATATATTTT. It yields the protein CSVEDDRAGNTIYF.

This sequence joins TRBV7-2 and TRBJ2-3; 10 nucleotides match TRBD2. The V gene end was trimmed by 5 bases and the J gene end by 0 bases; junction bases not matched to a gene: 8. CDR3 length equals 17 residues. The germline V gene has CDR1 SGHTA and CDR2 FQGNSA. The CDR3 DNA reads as TGTGCCAGCAGCCCCAGGAATAGCGGGGGGAGCACAGATACGCAGTATTTT. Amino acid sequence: CASSPRNSGGSTDTQYF.

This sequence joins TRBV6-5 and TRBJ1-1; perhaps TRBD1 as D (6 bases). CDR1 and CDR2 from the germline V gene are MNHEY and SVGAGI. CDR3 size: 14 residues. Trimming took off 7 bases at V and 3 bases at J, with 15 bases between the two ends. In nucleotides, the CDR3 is TGTGCCAGCACCCAGGGGAGAGGGTACACTGAAGCTTTCTTT. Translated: CASTQGRGYTEAFF.

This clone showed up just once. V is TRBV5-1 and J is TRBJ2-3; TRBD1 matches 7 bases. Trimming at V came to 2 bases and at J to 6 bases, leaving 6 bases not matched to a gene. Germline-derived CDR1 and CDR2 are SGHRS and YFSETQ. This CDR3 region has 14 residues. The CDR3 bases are TGCGCCAGCAGCTTACAGACAGGGCTGGATACGCAGTATTTT. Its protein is CASSLQTGLDTQYF.

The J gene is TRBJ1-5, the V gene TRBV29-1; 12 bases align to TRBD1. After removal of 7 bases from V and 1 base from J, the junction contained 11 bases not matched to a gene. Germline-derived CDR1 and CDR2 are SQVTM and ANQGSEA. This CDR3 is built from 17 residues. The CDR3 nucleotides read TGCAGCGAGGCAGCGGGACAGGGGGCGTTCAGCAATCAGCCCCAGCATTTT. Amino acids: CSEAAGQGAFSNQPQHF.

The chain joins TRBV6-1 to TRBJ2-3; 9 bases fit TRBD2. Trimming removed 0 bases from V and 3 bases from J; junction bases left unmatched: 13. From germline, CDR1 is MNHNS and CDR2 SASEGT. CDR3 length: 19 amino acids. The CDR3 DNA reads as TGTGCCAGCAGTGAAGCGCTTAGTGGGCGGGGGGGCAGAACAGATACGCAGTATTTT. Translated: CASSEALSGRGGRTDTQYF.

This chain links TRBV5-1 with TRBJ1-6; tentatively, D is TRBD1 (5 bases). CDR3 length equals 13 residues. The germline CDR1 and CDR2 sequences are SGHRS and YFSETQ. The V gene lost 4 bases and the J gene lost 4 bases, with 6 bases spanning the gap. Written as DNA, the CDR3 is TGCGCCAGCAGCAGGGGATATAATTCACCCCTCCACTTT. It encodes CASSRGYNSPLHF.

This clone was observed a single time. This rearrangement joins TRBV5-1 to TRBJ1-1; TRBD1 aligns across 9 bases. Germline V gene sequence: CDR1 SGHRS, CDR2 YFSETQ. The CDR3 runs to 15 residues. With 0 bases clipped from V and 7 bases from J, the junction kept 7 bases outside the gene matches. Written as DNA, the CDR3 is TGCGCCAGCAGCTTGGCAACAGGGGGCACGGTTGAAGCTTTCTTT. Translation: CASSLATGGTVEAFF.

The CDR3 DNA reads TGTGCCAGCAGCAATACAGGGAATGGCTACACCTTC. Residues: CASSNTGNGYTF. The J gene is TRBJ1-2, the V gene TRBV3-1 (or the pseudogene TRBV3-2); D is possibly TRBD1 (6 bases). The CDR3 loop spans 12 amino acids. CDR1 and CDR2 from the germline V gene are LGHDT and YNNKEL (reference sequence). Trimming shortened V by 5 bases and J by 6 bases, and 10 bases separated the two germline ends.

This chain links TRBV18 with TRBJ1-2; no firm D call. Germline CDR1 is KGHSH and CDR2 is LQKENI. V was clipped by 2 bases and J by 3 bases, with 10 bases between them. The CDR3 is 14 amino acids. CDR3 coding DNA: TGTGCCAGCTCACCATGGGCAGCAGACTATGGCTACACCTTC. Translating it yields CASSPWAADYGYTF.

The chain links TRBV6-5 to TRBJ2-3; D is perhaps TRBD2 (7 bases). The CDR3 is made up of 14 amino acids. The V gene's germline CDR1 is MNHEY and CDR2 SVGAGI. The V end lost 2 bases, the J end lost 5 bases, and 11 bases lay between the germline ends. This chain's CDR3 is CASSYGGGGDTQYF. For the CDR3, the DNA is TGTGCCAGCAGTTACGGAGGGGGGGGAGATACGCAGTATTTT.

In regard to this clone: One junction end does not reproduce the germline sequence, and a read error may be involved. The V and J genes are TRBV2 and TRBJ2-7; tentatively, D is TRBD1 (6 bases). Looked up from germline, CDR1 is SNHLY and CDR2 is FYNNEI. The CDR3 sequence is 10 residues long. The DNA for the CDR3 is TGTGCCAGCAGTCTGTCGGACAGCTTCTTC. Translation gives CASSLSDSFF.

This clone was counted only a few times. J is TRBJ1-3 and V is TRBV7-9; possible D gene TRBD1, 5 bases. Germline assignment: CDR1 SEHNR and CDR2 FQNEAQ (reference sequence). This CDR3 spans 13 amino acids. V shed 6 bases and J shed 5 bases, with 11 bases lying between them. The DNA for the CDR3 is TGTGCCAGCAGAGACAGTAACCGAAACACCATATATTTT. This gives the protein CASRDSNRNTIYF.

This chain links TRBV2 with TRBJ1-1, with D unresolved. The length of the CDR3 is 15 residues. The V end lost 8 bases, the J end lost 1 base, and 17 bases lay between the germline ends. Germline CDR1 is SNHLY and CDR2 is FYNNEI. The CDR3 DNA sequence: TGTGCCAGCCTCCCTTCGGGGAAAGGGAACACTGAAGCTTTCTTT. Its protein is CASLPSGKGNTEAFF.

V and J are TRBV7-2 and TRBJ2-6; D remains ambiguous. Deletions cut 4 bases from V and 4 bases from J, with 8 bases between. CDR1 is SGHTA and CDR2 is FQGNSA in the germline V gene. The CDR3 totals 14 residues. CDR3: CASSSPPGANVLTF. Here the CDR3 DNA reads TGTGCCAGCAGCTCCCCCCCGGGGGCCAACGTCCTGACTTTC.

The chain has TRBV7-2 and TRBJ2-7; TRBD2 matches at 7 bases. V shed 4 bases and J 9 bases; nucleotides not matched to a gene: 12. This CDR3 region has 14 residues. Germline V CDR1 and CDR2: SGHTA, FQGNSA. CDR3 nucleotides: TGTGCCAGCAGCTCGGGCGAACCTGGGAGGGGGCAGTACTTC. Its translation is CASSSGEPGRGQYF.

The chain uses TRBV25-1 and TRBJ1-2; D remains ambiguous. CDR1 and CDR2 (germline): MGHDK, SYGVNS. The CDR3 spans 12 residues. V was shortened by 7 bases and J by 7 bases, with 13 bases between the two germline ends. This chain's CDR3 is CASKEGLSGYTF. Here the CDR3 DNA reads TGTGCCAGCAAGGAGGGATTGAGTGGCTACACCTTC.

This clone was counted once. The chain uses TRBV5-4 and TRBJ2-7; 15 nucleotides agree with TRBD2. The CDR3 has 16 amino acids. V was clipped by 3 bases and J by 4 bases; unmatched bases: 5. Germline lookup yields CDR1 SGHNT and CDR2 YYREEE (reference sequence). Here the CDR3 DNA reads TGTGCCAGCAGCTCAGGACTAGCGGGGGGGCCGTACGAGCAGTACTTC. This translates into CASSSGLAGGPYEQYF.